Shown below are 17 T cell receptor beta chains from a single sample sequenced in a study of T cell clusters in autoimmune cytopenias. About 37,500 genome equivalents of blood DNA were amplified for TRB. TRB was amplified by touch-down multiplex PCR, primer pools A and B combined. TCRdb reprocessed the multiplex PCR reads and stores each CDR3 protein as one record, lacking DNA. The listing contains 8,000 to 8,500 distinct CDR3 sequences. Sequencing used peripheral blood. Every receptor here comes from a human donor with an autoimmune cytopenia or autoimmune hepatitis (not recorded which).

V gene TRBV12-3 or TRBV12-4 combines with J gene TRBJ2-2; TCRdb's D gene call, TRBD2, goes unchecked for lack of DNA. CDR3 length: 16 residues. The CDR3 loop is CASSPFAGFHTGELFF.

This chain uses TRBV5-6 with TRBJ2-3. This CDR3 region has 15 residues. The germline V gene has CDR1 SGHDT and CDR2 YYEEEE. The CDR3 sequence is CASSVDTPSTDTQYF. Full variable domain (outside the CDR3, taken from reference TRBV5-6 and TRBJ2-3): DAGVTQSPTHLIKTRGQQVTLRCSPKSGHDTVSWYQQALGQGPQFIFQYYEEEERQRGNFPDRFSGHQFPNYSSELNVNALLLGDSALYLCASSVDTPSTDTQYFGPGTRLTVL.

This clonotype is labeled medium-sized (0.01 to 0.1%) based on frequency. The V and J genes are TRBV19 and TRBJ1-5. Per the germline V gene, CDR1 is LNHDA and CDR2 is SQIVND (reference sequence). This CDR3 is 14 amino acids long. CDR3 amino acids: CASKDGYSNQPQHF.

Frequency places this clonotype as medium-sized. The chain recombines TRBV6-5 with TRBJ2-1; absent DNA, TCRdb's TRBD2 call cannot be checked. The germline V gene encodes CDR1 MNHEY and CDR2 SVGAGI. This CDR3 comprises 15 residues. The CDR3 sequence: CASSPRPSGSNEQFF.

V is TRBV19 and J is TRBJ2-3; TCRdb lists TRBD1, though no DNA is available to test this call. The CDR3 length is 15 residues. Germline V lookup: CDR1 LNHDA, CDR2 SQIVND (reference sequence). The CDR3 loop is CASSIGTSPADTQYF.

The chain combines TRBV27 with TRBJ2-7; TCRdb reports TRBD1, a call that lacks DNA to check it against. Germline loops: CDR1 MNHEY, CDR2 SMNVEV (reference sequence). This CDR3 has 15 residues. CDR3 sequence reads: CASSLPGEATYEQYF.

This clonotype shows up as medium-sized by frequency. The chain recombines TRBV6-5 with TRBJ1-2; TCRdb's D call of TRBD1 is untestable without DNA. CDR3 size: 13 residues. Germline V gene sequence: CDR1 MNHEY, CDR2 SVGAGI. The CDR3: CASRNTGNYGYTF.

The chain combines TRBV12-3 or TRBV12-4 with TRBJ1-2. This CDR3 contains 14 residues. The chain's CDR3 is CASSEALRGYGYTF.

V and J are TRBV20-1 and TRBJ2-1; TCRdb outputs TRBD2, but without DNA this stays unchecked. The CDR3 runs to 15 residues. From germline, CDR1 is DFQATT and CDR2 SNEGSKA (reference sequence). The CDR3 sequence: CSAPSTVGISDEQFF.

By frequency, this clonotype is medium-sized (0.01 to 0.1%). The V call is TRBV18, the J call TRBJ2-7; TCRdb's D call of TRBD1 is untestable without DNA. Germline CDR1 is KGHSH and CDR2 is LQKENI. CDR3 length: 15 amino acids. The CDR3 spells CASSPPDRGRDEQYF.

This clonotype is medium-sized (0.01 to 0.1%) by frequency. CDR3 region: CASSFSGAGPTNEKLFF. V usage is TRBV5-1 and J usage is TRBJ1-4. Germline assignment: CDR1 SGHRS and CDR2 YFSETQ. This CDR3 has 17 residues.

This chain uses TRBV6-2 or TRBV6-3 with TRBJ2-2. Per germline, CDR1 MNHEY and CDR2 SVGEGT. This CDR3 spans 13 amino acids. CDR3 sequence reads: CASQSLGTGELFF.

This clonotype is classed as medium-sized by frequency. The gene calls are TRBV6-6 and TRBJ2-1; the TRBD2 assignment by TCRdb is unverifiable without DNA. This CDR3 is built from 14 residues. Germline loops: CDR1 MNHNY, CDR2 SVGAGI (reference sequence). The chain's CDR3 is CASRPASGNNEQFF.

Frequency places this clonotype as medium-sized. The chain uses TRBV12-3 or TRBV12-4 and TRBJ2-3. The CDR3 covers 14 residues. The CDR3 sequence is CASVLAGVQDTQYF.

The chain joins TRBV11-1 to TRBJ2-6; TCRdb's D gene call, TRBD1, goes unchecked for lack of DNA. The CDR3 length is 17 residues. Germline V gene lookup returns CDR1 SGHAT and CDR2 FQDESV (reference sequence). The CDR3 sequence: CASSALTGNSGANVLTF.

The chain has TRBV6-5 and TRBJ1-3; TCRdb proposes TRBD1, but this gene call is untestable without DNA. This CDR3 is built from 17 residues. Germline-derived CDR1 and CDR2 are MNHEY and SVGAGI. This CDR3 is CASSSNGQALSGNTIYF.

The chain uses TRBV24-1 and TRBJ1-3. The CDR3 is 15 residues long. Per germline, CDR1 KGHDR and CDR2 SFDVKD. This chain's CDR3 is CATSDPAEVGNTIYF.